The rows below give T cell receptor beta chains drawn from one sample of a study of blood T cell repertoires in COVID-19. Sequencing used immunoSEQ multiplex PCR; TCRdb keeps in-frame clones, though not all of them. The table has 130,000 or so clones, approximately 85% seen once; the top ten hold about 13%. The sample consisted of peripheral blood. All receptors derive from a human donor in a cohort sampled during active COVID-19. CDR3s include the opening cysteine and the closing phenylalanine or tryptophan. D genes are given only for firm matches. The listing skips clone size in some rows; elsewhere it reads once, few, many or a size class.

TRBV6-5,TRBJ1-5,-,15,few,TGTGCCAGCAGCCCGCGACGGAGAGCCAATCAGCCCCAGCATTTT,CASSPRRRANQPQHF
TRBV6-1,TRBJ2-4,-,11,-,TGTGCCAGCAGTGATGTGCCAGGGGAGTACTTC,CASSDVPGEYF
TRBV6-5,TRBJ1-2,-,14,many,TGTGCCAGCATTAAGGTCCCCGCCGAGGGCGGCTACACCTTC,CASIKVPAEGGYTF
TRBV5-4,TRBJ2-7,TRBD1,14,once,TGTGCCAGCAGCTGGGGACAGGGGCGACACGAGCAGTACTTC,CASSWGQGRHEQYF
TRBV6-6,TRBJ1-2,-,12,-,TGTGCCAGCAGGTTGGGAGCATATGGCTACACCTTC,CASRLGAYGYTF
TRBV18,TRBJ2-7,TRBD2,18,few,TGTGCCAGCTCACCACAAGGGACTAGCGGGGGGCTAACCTACGAGCAGTACTTC,CASSPQGTSGGLTYEQYF
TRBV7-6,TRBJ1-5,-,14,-,TGTGCCAGCAGCTCCCTCGAGTCCAATCAGCCCCAGCATTTT,CASSSLESNQPQHF
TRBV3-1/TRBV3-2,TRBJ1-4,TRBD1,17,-,TGTGCCAGCAGCCCTACCGACAGGGGCTTAACTAATGAAAAACTGTTTTTT,CASSPTDRGLTNEKLFF
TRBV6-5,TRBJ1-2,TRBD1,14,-,TGTGCCAGCAGCCGAGGACAGGGGGAGTATGGCTACACCTTC,CASSRGQGEYGYTF
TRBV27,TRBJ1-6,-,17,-,TGTGCCAGCAGGCCCGGGGGTTGGAGCTCCTATAATTCACCCCTCCACTTT,CASRPGGWSSYNSPLHF
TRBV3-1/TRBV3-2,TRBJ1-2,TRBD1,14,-,TGTGCCAGCATTCAGAGTCCGGGGACAGGGGACGTAACCTTC,CASIQSPGTGDVTF
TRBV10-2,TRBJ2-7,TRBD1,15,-,TGCGCCAGCAGTGAGGGGACAGGGGGCTTCTACGAGCAGTACTTC,CASSEGTGGFYEQYF
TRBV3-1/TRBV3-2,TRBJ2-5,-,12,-,TGTGCCAGCAGCCAAGTTCGGGAGACCCAGTACTTC,CASSQVRETQYF
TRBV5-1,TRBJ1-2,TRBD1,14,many,TGCGCCAGCAGCCTCATGGACAGGGGGAATGGCTACACCTTC,CASSLMDRGNGYTF
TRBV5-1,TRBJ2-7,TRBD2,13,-,TGCGCCAGCAGCACCCGGACTAGTTTCGAGCAGTACTTC,CASSTRTSFEQYF
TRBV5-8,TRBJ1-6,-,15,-,TGTGCCAGCAGCTATATAGGGGGTGGCAATTCACCCCTCCACTTT,CASSYIGGGNSPLHF
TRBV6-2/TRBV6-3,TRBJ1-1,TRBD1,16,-,TGTGCCAGCAGTTACTGGGAGGGACAGGGGGCCGCTGAAGCTTTCTTT,CASSYWEGQGAAEAFF
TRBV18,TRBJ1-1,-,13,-,TGTGCCAGCTCACGCACACAGAACACTGAAGCTTTCTTT,CASSRTQNTEAFF
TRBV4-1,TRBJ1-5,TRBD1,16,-,TGCGCCAGCAGCCAAGATCGGACAGGGGGCGGAGAGCCCCAGCATTTT,CASSQDRTGGGEPQHF
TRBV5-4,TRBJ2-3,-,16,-,TGTGCCAGCAGCTTGGGGACGCGGGGTAGCACAGATACGCAGTATTTT,CASSLGTRGSTDTQYF
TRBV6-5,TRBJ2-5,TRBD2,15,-,TGTGCCAGCAGACGACTAGCGGGGGCTGAAGAGACCCAGTACTTC,CASRRLAGAEETQYF
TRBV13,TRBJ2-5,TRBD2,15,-,TGTGCCAGCAGCTTAGCGGGGGGGCCGTTAGAGACCCAGTACTTC,CASSLAGGPLETQYF
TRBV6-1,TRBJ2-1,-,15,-,TGTGCCAGCAGTGAACAGGGATGGTCCTACAATGAGCAGTTCTTC,CASSEQGWSYNEQFF
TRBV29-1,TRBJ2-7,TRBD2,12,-,TGCAGCGTTGAAACTAGCGTATACGAGCAGTACTTC,CSVETSVYEQYF
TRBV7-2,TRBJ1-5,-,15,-,TGTGCCAGCAGCTCACAGCCGCTTGGGAATCAGCCCCAGCATTTT,CASSSQPLGNQPQHF
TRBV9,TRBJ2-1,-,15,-,TGTGCCAGCAGCGCTTCACAGGGAAGGGGGGGTGAGCAGTTCTTC,CASSASQGRGGEQFF
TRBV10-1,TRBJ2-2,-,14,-,TGCGCCAGCAGACAGGGCCCGAACACCGGGGAGCTGTTTTTT,CASRQGPNTGELFF
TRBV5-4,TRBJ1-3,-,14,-,TGTGCCAGCAGCTTGCAGGGTCCATCAACCACCATATATTTT,CASSLQGPSTTIYF
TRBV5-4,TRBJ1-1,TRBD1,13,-,TGTGCCAGCAGCCGCGGACAGGTCACTGAAGCTTTCTTT,CASSRGQVTEAFF
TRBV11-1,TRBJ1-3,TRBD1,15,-,TGTGCCAGCAGCGTCGATGGGACAGCTGGAAACACCATATATTTT,CASSVDGTAGNTIYF
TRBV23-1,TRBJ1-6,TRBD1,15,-,TGCGCCAGCAGTCTCCGGACAGGGTGGGCTTCACCCCTCCACTTT,CASSLRTGWASPLHF
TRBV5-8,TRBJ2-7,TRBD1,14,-,TGTGCCAGCAGCTTGGGGGGACAGGGAAACGAGCAGTACTTC,CASSLGGQGNEQYF
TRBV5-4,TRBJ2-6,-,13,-,TGTGCCAGCGGGCTCTCTGGGGCCAACGTCCTGACTTTC,CASGLSGANVLTF
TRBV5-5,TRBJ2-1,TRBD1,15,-,TGTGCCAGCAGCTTTGGGACAGGGGTAGCCGGTGAGCAGTTCTTC,CASSFGTGVAGEQFF
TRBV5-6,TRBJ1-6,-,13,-,TGTGCCAGCACCCTCCAGGCGGGTTCACCCCTCCACTTT,CASTLQAGSPLHF
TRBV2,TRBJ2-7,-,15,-,TGTGCCAGCAGTCCCAGGGGTTTCAGCTCCTACGAGCAGTACTTC,CASSPRGFSSYEQYF
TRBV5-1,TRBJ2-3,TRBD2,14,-,TGCGCCAGCGGCAGCGGGGTCCTCACAGATACGCAGTATTTT,CASGSGVLTDTQYF
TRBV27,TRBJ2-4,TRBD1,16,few,TGTGCCAGCAGGGGGGGACAGGGGGCCTCCAAAAACATTCAGTACTTC,CASRGGQGASKNIQYF
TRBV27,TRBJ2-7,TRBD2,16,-,TGTGCCAGCAGTTTATCACGAGCGGGGGGGACCTACGAGCAGTACTTC,CASSLSRAGGTYEQYF
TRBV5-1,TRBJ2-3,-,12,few,TGCGCCAGCAGCGCGGCGGTAGATACGCAGTATTTT,CASSAAVDTQYF
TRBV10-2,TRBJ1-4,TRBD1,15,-,TGCGCCAGCAGTACGACAGGGGCGGTTTTTGAAAAACTGTTTTTT,CASSTTGAVFEKLFF
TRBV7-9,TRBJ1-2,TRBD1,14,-,TGTGCCAGCAGCTTAGGGACAGGGGCATATGGCTACACCTTC,CASSLGTGAYGYTF
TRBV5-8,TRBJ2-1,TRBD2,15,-,TGTGCCAGCAGCTCGGGGACTAGCGGGGGGGATGAGCAGTTCTTC,CASSSGTSGGDEQFF
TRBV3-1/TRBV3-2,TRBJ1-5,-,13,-,TGTGCCAGCAGCCTGGGAGCGGGTCAGCCCCAGCATTTT,CASSLGAGQPQHF
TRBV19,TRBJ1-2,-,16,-,TGTGCCAGTAGTCCAAGACCCGGGAGGGAAGACTATGGCTACACCTTC,CASSPRPGREDYGYTF
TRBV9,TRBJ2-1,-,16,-,TGTGCCAGCAGCGTAGTGGCGGGACGAGGATTCAATGAGCAGTTCTTC,CASSVVAGRGFNEQFF
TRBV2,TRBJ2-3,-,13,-,TGTGCCAGCAGTGGCGGGGGCACAGATACGCAGTATTTT,CASSGGGTDTQYF
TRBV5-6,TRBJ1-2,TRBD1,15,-,TGTGCCAGCAGCCCGGGGACAGGACAAGACTATGGCTACACCTTC,CASSPGTGQDYGYTF
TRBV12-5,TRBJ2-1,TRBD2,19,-,TGTGCTAGTGGTTTGTCTCCGGGACTAGCGGGGTATTCCTACAATGAGCAGTTCTTC,CASGLSPGLAGYSYNEQFF